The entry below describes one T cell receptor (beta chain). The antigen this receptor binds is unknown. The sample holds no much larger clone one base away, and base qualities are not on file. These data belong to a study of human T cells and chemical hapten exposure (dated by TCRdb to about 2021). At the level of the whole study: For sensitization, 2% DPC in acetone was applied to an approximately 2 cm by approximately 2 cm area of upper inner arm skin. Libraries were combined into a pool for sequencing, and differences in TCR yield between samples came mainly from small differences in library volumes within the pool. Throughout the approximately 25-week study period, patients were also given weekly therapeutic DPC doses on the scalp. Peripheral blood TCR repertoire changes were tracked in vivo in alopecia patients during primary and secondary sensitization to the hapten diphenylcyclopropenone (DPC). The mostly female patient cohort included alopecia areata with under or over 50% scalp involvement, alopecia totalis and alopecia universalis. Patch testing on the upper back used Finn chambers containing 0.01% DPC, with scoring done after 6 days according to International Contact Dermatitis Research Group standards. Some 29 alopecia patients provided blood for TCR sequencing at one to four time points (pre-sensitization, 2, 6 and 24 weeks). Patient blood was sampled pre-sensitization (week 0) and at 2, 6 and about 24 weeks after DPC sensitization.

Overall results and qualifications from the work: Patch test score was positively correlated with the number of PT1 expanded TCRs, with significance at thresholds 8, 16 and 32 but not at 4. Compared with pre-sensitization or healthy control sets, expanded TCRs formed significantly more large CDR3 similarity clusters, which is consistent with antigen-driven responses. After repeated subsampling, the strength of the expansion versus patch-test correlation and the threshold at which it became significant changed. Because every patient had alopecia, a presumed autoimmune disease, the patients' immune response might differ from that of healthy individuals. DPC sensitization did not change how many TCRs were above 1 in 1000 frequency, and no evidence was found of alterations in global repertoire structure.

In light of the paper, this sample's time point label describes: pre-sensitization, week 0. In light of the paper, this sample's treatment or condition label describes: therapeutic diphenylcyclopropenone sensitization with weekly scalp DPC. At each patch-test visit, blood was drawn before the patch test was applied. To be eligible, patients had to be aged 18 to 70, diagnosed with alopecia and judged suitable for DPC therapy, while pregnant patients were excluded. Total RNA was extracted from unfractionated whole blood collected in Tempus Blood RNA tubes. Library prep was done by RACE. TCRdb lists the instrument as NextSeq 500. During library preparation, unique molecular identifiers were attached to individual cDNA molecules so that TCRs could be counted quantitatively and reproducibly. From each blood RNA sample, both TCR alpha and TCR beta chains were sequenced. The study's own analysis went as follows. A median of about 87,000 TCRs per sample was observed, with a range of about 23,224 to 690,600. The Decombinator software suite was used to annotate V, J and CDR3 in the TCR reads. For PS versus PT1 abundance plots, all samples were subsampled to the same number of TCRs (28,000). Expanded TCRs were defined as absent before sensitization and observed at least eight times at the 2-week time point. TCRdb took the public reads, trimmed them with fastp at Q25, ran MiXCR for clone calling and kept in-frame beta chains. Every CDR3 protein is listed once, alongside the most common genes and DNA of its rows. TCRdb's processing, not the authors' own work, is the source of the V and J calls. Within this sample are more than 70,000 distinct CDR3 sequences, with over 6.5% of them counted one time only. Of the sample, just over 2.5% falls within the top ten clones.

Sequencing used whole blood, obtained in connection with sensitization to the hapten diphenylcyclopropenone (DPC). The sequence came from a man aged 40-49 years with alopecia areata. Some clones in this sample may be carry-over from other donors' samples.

The DNA sequence is TGTGCCAGCAGTCCCGGGACTAGCGGGTTTAGCACAGATACGCAGTATTTT. It specifies CASSPGTSGFSTDTQYF. The rearranged chain carries TRBV6-5 and TRBJ2-3; TRBD2 matches 12 bases in the middle. V and J are trimmed by 5 bases and 0 bases, and the gene matches miss 6 bases of the junction. The CDR3 contains 17 residues, cysteine and phenylalanine counted. CDR3 DNA is the only sequence kept; it has 51 bases, read in frame from the first base. For CDR1 and CDR2, the germline V gene lists MNHEY and SVGAGI.